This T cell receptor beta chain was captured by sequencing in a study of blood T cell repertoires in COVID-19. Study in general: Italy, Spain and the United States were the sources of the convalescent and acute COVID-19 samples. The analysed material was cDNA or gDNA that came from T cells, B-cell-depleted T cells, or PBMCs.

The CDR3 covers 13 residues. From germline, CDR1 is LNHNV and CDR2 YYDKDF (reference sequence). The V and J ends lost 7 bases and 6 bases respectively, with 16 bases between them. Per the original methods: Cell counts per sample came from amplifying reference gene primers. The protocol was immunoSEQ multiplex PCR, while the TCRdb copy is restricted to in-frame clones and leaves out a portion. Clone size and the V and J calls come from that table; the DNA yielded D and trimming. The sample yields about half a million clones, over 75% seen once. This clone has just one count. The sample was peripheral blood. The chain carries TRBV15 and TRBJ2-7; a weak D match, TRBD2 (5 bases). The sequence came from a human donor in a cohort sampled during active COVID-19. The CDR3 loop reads CATMKQAEGEQYF. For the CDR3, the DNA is TGTGCCACCATGAAGCAGGCAGAGGGCGAGCAGTACTTC. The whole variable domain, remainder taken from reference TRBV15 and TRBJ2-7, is DAMVIQNPRYQVTQFGKPVTLSCSQTLNHNVMYWYQQKSSQAPKLLFHYYDKDFNNEADTPDNFQSRRPNTSFCFLDIRSPGLGDTAMYLCATMKQAEGEQYFGPGTRLTVT.